This T cell receptor (beta chain) was captured by sequencing in a study of cytomegalovirus exposure and HLA in healthy donors. General observations from the study: Rates of TCR association differed by HLA locus in a later analysis, with DRB1 highest and HLA-C lowest. As a later analysis showed, a missense DCLRE1C variant was linked to trimming of TCR beta V- and J-genes. Of the V segments, some could not be distinguished, including TRBV6-2 and TRBV6-3, and were excluded.

Germline V gene lookup returns CDR1 MDHEN and CDR2 SYDVKM. This CDR3 has 15 amino acids. J lost 4 bases, V lost 6 bases, and 12 bases had no gene match. Of note for this clone: Its target is not known.

The primer mix had 60 Vbeta and 13 Jbeta primers. Assay used: immunoSEQ multiplex PCR; TCRdb lists only in-frame clones, some missing. Of about 100,000 clones listed, roughly 82% are singletons. This receptor was taken from a man aged 45-65 years in good health and CMV-seronegative. The sequenced sample consisted of PBMCs. The rearrangement links TRBV28 to TRBJ2-7; 7 bases match TRBD2. CDR3: CASSPTGRETYEQYF. DNA for the CDR3: TGTGCCAGCAGCCCTACTGGGCGGGAGACTTACGAGCAGTACTTC.